These 17 T cell receptor beta chains share one sample of origin, sequenced in a study of beta chain features in type 1 diabetes. TCRB transcripts that were expressed got sequenced, as all of the isolated RNA had been reverse transcribed. Method: immunoSEQ multiplex PCR; TCRdb's copy keeps in-frame clones and lacks some. This sample has hundreds of thousands of clones, with about 12% found just once. Material for sequencing was naive CD4+ T cells from blood. Receptors originate from a man between 18 and 29 years old in good health.

The table lists this clone with a few counts. This chain joins TRBV18 and TRBJ2-3; D remains ambiguous. The germline CDR1 and CDR2 sequences are KGHSH and LQKENI. The V end lost 2 bases, the J end lost 2 bases, and 8 bases lay between the germline ends. CDR3 length: 14 residues. The CDR3 loop reads CASSPTSSTDTQYF. In DNA, the CDR3 is TGTGCCAGCTCACCAACTTCGTCCACAGATACGCAGTATTTT.

This clone has a handful of counts. J is TRBJ1-5 and V is TRBV18; TRBD1 agrees at 10 bases. This CDR3 is 20 amino acids long. V shed 4 bases and J 0 bases; nucleotides not matched to a gene: 15. The germline CDR1 and CDR2 sequences are KGHSH and LQKENI. The CDR3 coding sequence is TGTGCCAGCTCACAAGTAATTGGGACAGGGGCGACGTTTAGCAATCAGCCCCAGCATTTT. Translated, it gives CASSQVIGTGATFSNQPQHF.

The chain links TRBV7-8 to TRBJ1-1; D call uncertain. From germline, CDR1 is SGHVS and CDR2 FQNEAQ. V dropped 5 bases and J dropped 0 bases, with 13 bases sitting between them. CDR3 size: 15 residues. CDR3 region: CASSLRPQLNTEAFF. For the CDR3, the DNA is TGTGCCAGCAGCCTCCGTCCACAGCTGAACACTGAAGCTTTCTTT.

This clone was counted only a few times. This chain uses TRBV4-1 with TRBJ2-1, with D maybe TRBD1 (6 bases). V lost 4 bases, J lost 10 bases, and 17 bases lay in between. Per germline, CDR1 MGHRA and CDR2 YSYEKL. The length of the CDR3 is 14 residues. The CDR3 sequence: CASSPGASTGEQFF. The CDR3, as DNA: TGCGCCAGCAGCCCAGGAGCCTCAACAGGGGAGCAGTTCTTC.

The chain carries TRBV4-1 and TRBJ2-5; no clear D. Looked up from germline, CDR1 is MGHRA and CDR2 is YSYEKL. Trimming shortened V by 1 base and J by 5 bases, and 11 bases separated the two germline ends. CDR3 length: 14 amino acids. CDR3 sequence: CASSQGLLDETQYF. The CDR3 region has the DNA TGCGCCAGCAGCCAAGGTCTCCTAGATGAGACCCAGTACTTC.

The V and J genes are TRBV9 and TRBJ2-1, with a tentative D call TRBD2 (6 bases). This CDR3 has 15 residues. Germline V gene data show CDR1 as SGDLS and CDR2 as YYNGEE. Trimming removed 4 bases at V and 5 bases at J, with 16 bases between. Here the CDR3 DNA reads TGTGCCAGCAGCCTCGGTGCCGGGAGCCACAATGAGCAGTTCTTC. This sequence encodes CASSLGAGSHNEQFF.

V and J are TRBV2 and TRBJ2-7, with a weak D call TRBD2 (6 bases). V dropped 4 bases and J dropped 0 bases, with 13 bases sitting between them. Germline lookup yields CDR1 SNHLY and CDR2 FYNNEI. CDR3 length: 15 amino acids. The CDR3 spells CASSGSAGLSYEQYF. The CDR3 bases are TGTGCCAGCAGTGGCTCAGCGGGCCTCTCCTACGAGCAGTACTTC. The full variable domain, completed using reference TRBV2 and TRBJ2-7, is EPEVTQTPSHQVTQMGQEVILRCVPISNHLYFYWYRQILGQKVEFLVSFYNNEISEKSEIFDDQFSVERPDGSNFTLKIRSTKLEDSAMYFCASSGSAGLSYEQYFGPGTRLTVT.

This clone was detected a few times. The J gene is TRBJ1-1, the V gene TRBV28; 7 nucleotides line up with TRBD1. J gave up 1 base and V 3 bases, and 2 bases lay outside the gene matches. This CDR3 is 14 amino acids long. The germline gives CDR1 MDHEN, CDR2 SYDVKM. The CDR3 loop reads CASSLTGQNTEAFF. The DNA of the CDR3 is TGTGCCAGCAGTTTGACAGGGCAGAACACTGAAGCTTTCTTT. The variable domain in full, completed from reference TRBV28 and TRBJ1-1, reads DVKVTQSSRYLVKRTGEKVFLECVQDMDHENMFWYRQDPGLGLRLIYFSYDVKMKEKGDIPEGYSVSREKKERFSLILESASTNQTSMYLCASSLTGQNTEAFFGQGTRLTVV.

The chain is built from TRBV1 and TRBJ2-2; TRBD1 is the table's D call, not checked against the DNA. TRBV1 is listed as a pseudogene. The CDR3 is 14 residues long. CDR3 sequence reads: CTSSRTGPTGELFF. The CDR3 DNA follows: TGCACCAGCAGCCGAACAGGGCCCACCGGGGAGCTGTTTTTT.

A few counts support this clone. The V gene is TRBV7-2, the J gene TRBJ1-5, with 9 bases that match TRBD1. This CDR3 has 13 amino acids. V shed 8 bases, J shed 4 bases, and the junction held 3 bases outside the gene matches. CDR1 SGHTA and CDR2 FQGNSA come from the germline V gene. This chain's CDR3 is CASGDRGNQPQHF. The CDR3 nucleotides read TGTGCCAGCGGAGACAGGGGGAATCAGCCCCAGCATTTT.

This clone has more than one count but fewer than ten. The rearrangement links TRBV21-1 to TRBJ1-6; TRBD1, the table's D call, was not compared with the DNA. TRBV21-1 is a listed pseudogene. This CDR3 comprises 18 residues. In DNA form, the CDR3 reads TGTGCCAGCAGCAAAGTCATCACAGACAGGGGCTATAATTCACCCCTCCACTTT. Protein product: CASSKVITDRGYNSPLHF.

Only a few counts were recorded for this clone. The CDR3 bases are TGCAGTGCCGGCAGGGAAACTGAAGCTTTCTTT. Translating it yields CSAGRETEAFF. The V gene is TRBV20-1, the J gene TRBJ1-1; D is perhaps TRBD1 (5 bases). The germline gives CDR1 DFQATT, CDR2 SNEGSKA (reference sequence). The CDR3 is made up of 11 amino acids. The V and J ends lost 6 bases and 5 bases respectively, with 10 bases between them.

This clone came up a few times. The chain employs TRBV25-1 and TRBJ2-5; unclear D gene. CDR3 length: 13 residues. Trimming removed 5 bases at V and 2 bases at J, with 9 bases between. Germline V gene sequence: CDR1 MGHDK, CDR2 SYGVNS. CDR3 DNA: TGTGCCAGCAGTATACACACGCAAGAGACCCAGTACTTC. Translated, it gives CASSIHTQETQYF.

This chain joins TRBV19 and TRBJ2-7; TRBD1 matches 7 bases. From germline, CDR1 is LNHDA and CDR2 SQIVND (reference sequence). V lost 4 bases and J lost 4; bases outside the gene matches: 4. The CDR3 is 13 amino acids. CDR3 loop: CASSTDREYEQYF. In nucleotides, the CDR3 is TGTGCCAGTAGTACTGACAGGGAATACGAGCAGTACTTC.

This clone was seen more than once but under ten times. The chain carries TRBV7-9 and TRBJ2-2, with TRBD2 as a possible D gene (6 bases). Trimming shortened V by 0 bases and J by 4 bases, and 12 bases separated the two germline ends. The CDR3 runs 16 residues. Looked up from germline, CDR1 is SEHNR and CDR2 is FQNEAQ (reference sequence). Written as DNA, the CDR3 is TGTGCCAGCAGCTTAGCCTACGGGGAGGCCACCGGGGAGCTGTTTTTT. This sequence encodes CASSLAYGEATGELFF.

In its sample, this clone was seen a few times. The rearrangement uses TRBV7-9 and TRBJ2-3; 12 nucleotides agree with TRBD2. CDR1 is SEHNR and CDR2 is FQNEAQ in the germline V gene (reference sequence). This CDR3 has 17 amino acids. V shed 5 bases and J 8 bases; nucleotides not matched to a gene: 14. The CDR3 loop is CASSLGRGLAGGPTQYF. Written as DNA, the CDR3 is TGTGCCAGCAGCCTAGGGCGGGGTCTAGCGGGAGGGCCTACGCAGTATTTT. Full variable domain (outside the CDR3, taken from reference TRBV7-9 and TRBJ2-3): DTGVSQNPRHKITKRGQNVTFRCDPISEHNRLYWYRQTLGQGPEFLTYFQNEAQLEKSRLLSDRFSAERPKGSFSTLEIQRTEQGDSAMYLCASSLGRGLAGGPTQYFGPGTRLTVL.

The chain uses TRBV5-6 and TRBJ2-1, with unresolved D. Trimming removed 0 bases at V and 2 bases at J, with 6 bases between. This CDR3 has 14 amino acids. Germline V gives CDR1 SGHDT, CDR2 YYEEEE. Here the CDR3 DNA reads TGTGCCAGCAGCTTGGTCGGAGCCTACAATGAGCAGTTCTTC. Its translation is CASSLVGAYNEQFF.